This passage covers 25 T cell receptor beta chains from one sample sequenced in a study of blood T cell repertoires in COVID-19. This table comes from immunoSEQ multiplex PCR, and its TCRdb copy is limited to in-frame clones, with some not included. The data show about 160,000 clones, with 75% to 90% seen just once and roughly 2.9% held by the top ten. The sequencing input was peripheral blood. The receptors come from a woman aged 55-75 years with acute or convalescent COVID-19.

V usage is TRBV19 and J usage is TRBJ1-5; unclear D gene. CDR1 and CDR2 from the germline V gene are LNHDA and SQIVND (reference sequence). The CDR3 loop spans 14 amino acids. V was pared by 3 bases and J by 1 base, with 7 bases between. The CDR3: CASSMELSNQPQHF. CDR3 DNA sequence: TGTGCCAGTAGTATGGAGCTGAGCAATCAGCCCCAGCATTTT. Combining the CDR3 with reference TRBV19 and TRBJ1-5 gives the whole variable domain DGGITQSPKYLFRKEGQNVTLSCEQNLNHDAMYWYRQDPGQGLRLIYYSQIVNDFQKGDIAEGYSVSREKKESFPLTVTSAQKNPTAFYLCASSMELSNQPQHFGDGTRLSIL.

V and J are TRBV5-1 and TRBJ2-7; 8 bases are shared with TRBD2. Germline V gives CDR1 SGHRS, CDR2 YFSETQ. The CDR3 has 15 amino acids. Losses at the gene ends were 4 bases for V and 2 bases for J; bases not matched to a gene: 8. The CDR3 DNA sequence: TGCGCCAGCAGCACTACGACGGGGGGGCCCTACGAGCAGTACTTC. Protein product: CASSTTTGGPYEQYF.

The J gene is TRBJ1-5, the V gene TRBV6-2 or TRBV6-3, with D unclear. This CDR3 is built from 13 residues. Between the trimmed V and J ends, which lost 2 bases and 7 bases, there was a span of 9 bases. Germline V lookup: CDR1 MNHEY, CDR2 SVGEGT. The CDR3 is CASSYVLAQPQHF. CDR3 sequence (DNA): TGTGCCAGCAGTTACGTGCTAGCGCAGCCCCAGCATTTT.

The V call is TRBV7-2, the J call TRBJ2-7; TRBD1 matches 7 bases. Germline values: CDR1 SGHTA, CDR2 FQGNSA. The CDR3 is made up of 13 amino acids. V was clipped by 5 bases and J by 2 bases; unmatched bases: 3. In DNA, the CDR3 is TGTGCCAGCAGCCGGGACAGACCCTACGAGCAGTACTTC. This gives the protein CASSRDRPYEQYF.

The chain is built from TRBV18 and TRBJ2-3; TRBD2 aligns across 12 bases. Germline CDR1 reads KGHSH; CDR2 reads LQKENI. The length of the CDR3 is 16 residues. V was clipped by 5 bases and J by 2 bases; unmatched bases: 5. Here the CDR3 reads CASSSGLAGFTDTQYF. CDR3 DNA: TGTGCCAGCTCATCTGGACTAGCGGGATTCACAGATACGCAGTATTTT.

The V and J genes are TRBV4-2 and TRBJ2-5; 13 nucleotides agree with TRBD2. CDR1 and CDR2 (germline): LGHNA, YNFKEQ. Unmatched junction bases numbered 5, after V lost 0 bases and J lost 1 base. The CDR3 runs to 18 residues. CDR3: CASSQELAGGPSQETQYF. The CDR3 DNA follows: TGTGCCAGCAGCCAAGAACTAGCGGGGGGGCCTTCCCAAGAGACCCAGTACTTC.

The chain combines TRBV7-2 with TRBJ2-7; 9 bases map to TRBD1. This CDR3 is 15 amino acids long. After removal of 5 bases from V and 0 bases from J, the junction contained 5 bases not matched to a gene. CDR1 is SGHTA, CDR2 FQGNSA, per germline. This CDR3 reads CASSPRQGGSYEQYF. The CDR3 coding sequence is TGTGCCAGCAGCCCTAGACAGGGGGGCTCCTACGAGCAGTACTTC.

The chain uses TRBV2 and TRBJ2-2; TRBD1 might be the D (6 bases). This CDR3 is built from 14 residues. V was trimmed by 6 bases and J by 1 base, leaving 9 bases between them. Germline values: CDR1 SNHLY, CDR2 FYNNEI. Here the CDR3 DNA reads TGTGCCAGCAGGAGGGACAAGAACACCGGGGAGCTGTTTTTT. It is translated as CASRRDKNTGELFF.

The CDR3 here is CATSDPGYTQYF. The DNA for the CDR3 is TGTGCCACCAGTGATCCGGGGTATACGCAGTATTTT. V usage is TRBV24-1 and J usage is TRBJ2-3, with TRBD2 as a possible D gene (5 bases). Germline assignment: CDR1 KGHDR and CDR2 SFDVKD. The V end was cut by 3 bases, the J end by 7 bases, with 7 bases between. The CDR3 is made up of 12 amino acids.

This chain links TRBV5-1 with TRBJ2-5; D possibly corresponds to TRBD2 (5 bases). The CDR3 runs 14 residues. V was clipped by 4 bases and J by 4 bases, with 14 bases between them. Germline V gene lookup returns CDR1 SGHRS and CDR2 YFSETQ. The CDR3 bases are TGCGCCAGCAGCGTGGAGACGGGAAGAGAGACCCAGTACTTC. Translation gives CASSVETGRETQYF. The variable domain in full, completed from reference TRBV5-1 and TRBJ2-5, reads KAGVTQTPRYLIKTRGQQVTLSCSPISGHRSVSWYQQTPGQGLQFLFEYFSETQRNKGNFPGRFSGRQFSNSRSEMNVSTLELGDSALYLCASSVETGRETQYFGPGTRLLVL.

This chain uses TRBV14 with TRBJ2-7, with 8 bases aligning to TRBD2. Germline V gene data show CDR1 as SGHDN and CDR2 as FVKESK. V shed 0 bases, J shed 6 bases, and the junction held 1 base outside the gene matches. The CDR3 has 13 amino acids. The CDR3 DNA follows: TGTGCCAGCAGCCAAGATCGGGGGGGCGAGCAGTACTTC. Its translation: CASSQDRGGEQYF. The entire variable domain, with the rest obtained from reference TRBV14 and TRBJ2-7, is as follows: EAGVTQFPSHSVIEKGQTVTLRCDPISGHDNLYWYRRVMGKEIKFLLHFVKESKQDESGMPNNRFLAERTGGTYSTLKVQPAELEDSGVYFCASSQDRGGEQYFGPGTRLTVT.

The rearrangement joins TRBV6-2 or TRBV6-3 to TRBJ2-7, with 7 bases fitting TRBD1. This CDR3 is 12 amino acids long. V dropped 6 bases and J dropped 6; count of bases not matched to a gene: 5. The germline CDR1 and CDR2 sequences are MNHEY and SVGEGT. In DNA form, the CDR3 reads TGTGCCAGCAGCAGGACAGGAGGCGAGCAGTACTTC. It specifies CASSRTGGEQYF.

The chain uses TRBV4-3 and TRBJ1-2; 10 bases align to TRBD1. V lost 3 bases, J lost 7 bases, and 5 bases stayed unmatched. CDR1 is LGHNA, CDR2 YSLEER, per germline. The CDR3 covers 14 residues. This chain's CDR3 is CASSHGTGEGGYTF. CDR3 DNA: TGCGCCAGCAGCCACGGGACAGGGGAGGGTGGCTACACCTTC.

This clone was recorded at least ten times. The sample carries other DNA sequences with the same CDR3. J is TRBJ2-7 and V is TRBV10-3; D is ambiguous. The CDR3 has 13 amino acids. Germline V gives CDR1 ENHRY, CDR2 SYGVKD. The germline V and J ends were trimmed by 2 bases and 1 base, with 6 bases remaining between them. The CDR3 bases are TGTGCCATCAGTGAGACAGTTTCCTACGAGCAGTACTTC. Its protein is CAISETVSYEQYF.

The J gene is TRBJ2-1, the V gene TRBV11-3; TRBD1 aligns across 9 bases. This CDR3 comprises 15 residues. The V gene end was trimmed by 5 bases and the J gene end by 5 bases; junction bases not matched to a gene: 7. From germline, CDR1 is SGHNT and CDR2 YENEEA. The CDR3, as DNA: TGTGCCAGCAGCACCCGGACAGGGGAACACAATGAGCAGTTCTTC. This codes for CASSTRTGEHNEQFF.

CDR3 in DNA: TGTGCCAGCAGCCGACGGACAGGGTCCCCTGGGGCCAACGTCCTGACTTTC. Protein product: CASSRRTGSPGANVLTF. The chain uses TRBV5-6 and TRBJ2-6, with 8 positions matching TRBD1. The CDR3 is made up of 17 amino acids. Germline V gene lookup returns CDR1 SGHDT and CDR2 YYEEEE. The trim removed 4 bases at V and 2 bases at J, leaving 8 bases unmatched.

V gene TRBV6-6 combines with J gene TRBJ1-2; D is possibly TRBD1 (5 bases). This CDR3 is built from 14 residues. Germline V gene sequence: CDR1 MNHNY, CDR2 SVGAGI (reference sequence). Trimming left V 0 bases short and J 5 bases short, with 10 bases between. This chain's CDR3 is CASSYSDSSYGYTF. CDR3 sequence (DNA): TGTGCCAGCAGTTACTCCGACAGCAGTTATGGCTACACCTTC.

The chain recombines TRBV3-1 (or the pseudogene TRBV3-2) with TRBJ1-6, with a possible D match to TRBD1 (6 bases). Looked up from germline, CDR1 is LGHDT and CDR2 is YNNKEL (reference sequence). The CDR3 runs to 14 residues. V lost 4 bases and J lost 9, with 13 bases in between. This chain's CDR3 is CASSLLGGASPLHF. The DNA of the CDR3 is TGTGCCAGCAGCCTCTTAGGGGGGGCTTCACCCCTCCACTTT.

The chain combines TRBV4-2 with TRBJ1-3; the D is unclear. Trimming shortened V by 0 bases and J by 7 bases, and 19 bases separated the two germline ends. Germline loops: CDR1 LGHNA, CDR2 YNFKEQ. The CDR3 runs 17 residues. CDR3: CASSQDFGSGSGNTIYF. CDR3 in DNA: TGTGCCAGCAGCCAAGATTTTGGGTCGGGGTCGGGGAACACCATATATTTT.

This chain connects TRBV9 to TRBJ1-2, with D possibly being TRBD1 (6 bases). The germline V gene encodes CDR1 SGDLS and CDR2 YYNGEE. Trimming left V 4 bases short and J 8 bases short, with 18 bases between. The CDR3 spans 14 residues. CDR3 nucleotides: TGTGCCAGCAGCCTAAACCCGGGACAAGAGGGCTACACCTTC. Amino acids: CASSLNPGQEGYTF.

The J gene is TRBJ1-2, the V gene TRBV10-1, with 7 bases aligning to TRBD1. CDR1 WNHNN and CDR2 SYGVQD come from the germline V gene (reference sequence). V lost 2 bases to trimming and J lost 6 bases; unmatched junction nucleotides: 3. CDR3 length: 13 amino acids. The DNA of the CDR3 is TGCGCCAGCAGTGAGCATACAGGGGATGGCTACACCTTC. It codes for CASSEHTGDGYTF.

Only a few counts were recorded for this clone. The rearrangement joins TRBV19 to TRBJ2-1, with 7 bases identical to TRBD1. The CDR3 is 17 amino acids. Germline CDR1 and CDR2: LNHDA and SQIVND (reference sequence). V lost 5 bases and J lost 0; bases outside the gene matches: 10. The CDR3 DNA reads TGTGCCAGTAGTGCTCGACAGGGAACCTTCTCCTACAATGAGCAGTTCTTC. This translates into CASSARQGTFSYNEQFF. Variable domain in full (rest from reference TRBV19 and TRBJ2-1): DGGITQSPKYLFRKEGQNVTLSCEQNLNHDAMYWYRQDPGQGLRLIYYSQIVNDFQKGDIAEGYSVSREKKESFPLTVTSAQKNPTAFYLCASSARQGTFSYNEQFFGPGTRLTVL.

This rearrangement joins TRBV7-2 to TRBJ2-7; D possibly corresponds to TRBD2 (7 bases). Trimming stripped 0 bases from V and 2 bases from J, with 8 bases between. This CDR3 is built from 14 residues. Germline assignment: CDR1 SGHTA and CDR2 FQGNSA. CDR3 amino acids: CASSLAGGPYEQYF. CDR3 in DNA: TGTGCCAGCAGCTTAGCGGGGGGGCCCTACGAGCAGTACTTC.

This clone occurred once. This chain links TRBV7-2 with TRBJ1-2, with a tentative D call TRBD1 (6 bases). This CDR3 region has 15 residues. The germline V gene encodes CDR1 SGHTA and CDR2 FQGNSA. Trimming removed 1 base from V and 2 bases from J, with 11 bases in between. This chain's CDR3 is CASSLGPTGNYGYTF. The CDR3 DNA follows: TGTGCCAGCAGCTTAGGGCCAACAGGGAACTATGGCTACACCTTC.

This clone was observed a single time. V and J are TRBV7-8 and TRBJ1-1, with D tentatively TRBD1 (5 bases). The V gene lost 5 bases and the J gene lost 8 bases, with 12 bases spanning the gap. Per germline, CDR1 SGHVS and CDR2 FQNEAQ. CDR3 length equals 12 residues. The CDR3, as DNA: TGTGCCAGCAGCCTGGCCAGGGTGGAAGCTTTCTTT. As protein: CASSLARVEAFF.